Listed below are T cell receptor beta chains from one sample, sequenced in a study of blood T cell repertoires in COVID-19. Here immunoSEQ multiplex PCR was the method, and the copy in TCRdb shows in-frame clones only, minus some. Among almost 65,000 clones listed, approximately 90% were seen once. The sequencing sample was made of PBMCs or T cells enriched from blood (not recorded which). The receptors were gathered from a middle-aged woman who had recovered from COVID-19. Each CDR3 is given without its conserved first and last residue.

len | j_gene | v_gene | CDR3aa
12 | TRBJ2-7 | TRBV5-6 | ASSLGAGGGEQY
13 | TRBJ2-1 | TRBV4-1 | ASSLTSGANNEQF
14 | TRBJ1-2 | TRBV4-1 | ASSQARRLIDYGYT
12 | TRBJ2-1 | TRBV29-1 | SVEGGGLYNEQF
14 | TRBJ1-2 | TRBV5-1 | ASSLAYRGRNYGYT
10 | TRBJ2-1 | TRBV7-9 | ASSWGENEQF
10 | TRBJ1-1 | TRBV19 | ASSPRNTEAF
14 | TRBJ1-1 | TRBV6-2/TRBV6-3 | ASSYKTGGLNTEAF
12 | TRBJ1-4 | TRBV3-1/TRBV3-2 | ASRHQGSDEKLF
14 | TRBJ2-3 | TRBV12-5 | ASGIGKTGITDTQY
14 | TRBJ1-2 | TRBV11-3 | ASSFDGQLNNYGYT
16 | TRBJ2-3 | TRBV5-4 | ASSLAFRVSGGTDTQY
13 | TRBJ2-7 | TRBV3-1/TRBV3-2 | ASSPRTGYSYEQY
13 | TRBJ1-2 | TRBV15 | ATSVRTGTNYGYT
12 | TRBJ2-2 | TRBV4-1 | ASSQAPNTGELF
13 | TRBJ2-1 | TRBV27 | ASSHNRGSYNEQF
15 | TRBJ1-2 | TRBV14 | ASTPPQGLLLNYGYT
13 | TRBJ2-7 | TRBV5-5 | ASSLAGRGSYEQY
11 | TRBJ1-1 | TRBV19 | ATQDNGNTEAF
10 | TRBJ1-1 | TRBV3-1/TRBV3-2 | ASSQPSSEAF
13 | TRBJ1-1 | TRBV15 | ATSRVDRGGTEAF